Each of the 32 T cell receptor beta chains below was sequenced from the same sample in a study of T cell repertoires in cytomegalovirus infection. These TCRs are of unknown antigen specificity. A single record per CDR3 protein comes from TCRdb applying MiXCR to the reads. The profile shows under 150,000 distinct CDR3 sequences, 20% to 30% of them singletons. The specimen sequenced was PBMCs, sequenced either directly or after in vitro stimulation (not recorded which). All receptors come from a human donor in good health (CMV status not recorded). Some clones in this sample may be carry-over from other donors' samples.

The CDR3 reads CASRPIGPRPQYF. Written as DNA, the CDR3 is TGTGCCAGCAGACCTATAGGGCCTCGACCCCAGTACTTC. J is TRBJ2-5 and V is TRBV7-6; D gene ambiguous. The V end was cut by 6 bases, the J end by 9 bases, with 17 bases between. CDR3 length: 13 amino acids. Germline assignment: CDR1 SGHVS and CDR2 FNYEAQ. The variable domain in full, with the rest retrieved from reference TRBV7-6 and TRBJ2-5, is GAGVSQSPRYKVTKRGQDVALRCDPISGHVSLYWYRQALGQGPEFLTYFNYEAQQDKSGLPNDRFSAERPEGSISTLTIQRTEQRDSAMYRCASRPIGPRPQYFGPGTRLLVL.

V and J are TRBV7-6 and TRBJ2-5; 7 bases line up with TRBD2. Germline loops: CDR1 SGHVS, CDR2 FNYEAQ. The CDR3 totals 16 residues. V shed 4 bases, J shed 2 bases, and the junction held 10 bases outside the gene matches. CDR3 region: CASSSPTGSGQETQYF. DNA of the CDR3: TGTGCCAGCAGCTCCCCGACTGGTAGCGGGCAAGAGACCCAGTACTTC.

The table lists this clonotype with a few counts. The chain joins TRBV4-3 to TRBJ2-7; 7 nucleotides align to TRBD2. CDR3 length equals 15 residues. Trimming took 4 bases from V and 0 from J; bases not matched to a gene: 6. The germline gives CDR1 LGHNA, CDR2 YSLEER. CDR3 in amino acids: CASSPRTSFSYEQYV. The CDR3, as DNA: TGCGCCAGCAGCCCTAGGACTAGTTTCTCCTACGAGCAGTACGTC.

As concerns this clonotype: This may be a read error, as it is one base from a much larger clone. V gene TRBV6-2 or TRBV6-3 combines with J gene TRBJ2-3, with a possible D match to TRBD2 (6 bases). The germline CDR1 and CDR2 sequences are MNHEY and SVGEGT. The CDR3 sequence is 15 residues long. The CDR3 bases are TGTGCCAACAGTTACGAGGGCGGGAAGACAGATACGCAGTATTTT. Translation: CANSYEGGKTDTQYF.

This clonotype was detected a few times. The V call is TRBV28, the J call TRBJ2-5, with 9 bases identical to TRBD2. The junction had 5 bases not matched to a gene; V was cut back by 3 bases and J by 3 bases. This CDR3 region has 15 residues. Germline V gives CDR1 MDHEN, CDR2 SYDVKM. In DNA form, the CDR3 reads TGTGCCAGCAGTTTGGATCGACTAGCGGAAGAGACCCAGTACTTC. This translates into CASSLDRLAEETQYF.

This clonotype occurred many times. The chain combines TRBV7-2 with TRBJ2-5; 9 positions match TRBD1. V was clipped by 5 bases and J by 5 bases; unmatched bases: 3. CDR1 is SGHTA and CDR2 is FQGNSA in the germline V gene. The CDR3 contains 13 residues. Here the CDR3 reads CASSRQGGETQYF. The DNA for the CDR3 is TGTGCCAGCAGCAGACAGGGGGGGGAGACCCAGTACTTC.

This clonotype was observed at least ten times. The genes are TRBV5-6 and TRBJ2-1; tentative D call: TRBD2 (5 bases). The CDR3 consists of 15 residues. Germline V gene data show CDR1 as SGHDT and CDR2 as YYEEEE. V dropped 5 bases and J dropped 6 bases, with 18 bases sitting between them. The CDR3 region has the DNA TGTGCCAGCAGTCTCGGACCAGAACGGGGCAATGAGCAGTTCTTC. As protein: CASSLGPERGNEQFF.

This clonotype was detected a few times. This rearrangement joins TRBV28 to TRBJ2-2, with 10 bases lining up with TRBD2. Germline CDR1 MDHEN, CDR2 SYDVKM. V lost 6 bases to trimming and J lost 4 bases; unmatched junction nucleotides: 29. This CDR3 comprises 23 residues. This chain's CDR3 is CASRKTSGGPAGGKFRGTGELFF. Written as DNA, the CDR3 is TGTGCCAGCAGGAAGACCTCGGGTGGTCCAGCGGGAGGGAAATTTCGTGGCACCGGGGAGCTGTTTTTT.

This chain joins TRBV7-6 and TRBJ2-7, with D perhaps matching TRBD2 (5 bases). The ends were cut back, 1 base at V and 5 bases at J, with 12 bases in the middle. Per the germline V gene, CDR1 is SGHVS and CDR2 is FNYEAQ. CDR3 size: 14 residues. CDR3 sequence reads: CASSLGETTHEQYV. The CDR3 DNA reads TGTGCCAGCAGCTTAGGTGAGACTACACACGAGCAGTACGTC.

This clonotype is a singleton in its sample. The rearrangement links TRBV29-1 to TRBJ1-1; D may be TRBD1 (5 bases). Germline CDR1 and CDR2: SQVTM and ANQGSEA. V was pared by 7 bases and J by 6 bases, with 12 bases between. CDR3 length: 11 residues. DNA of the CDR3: TGCAGCGCCGGGACTGACGCTGAAGCTTTCTTT. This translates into CSAGTDAEAFF. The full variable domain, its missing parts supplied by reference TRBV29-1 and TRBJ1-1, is SAVISQKPSRDICQRGTSLTIQCQVDSQVTMMFWYRQQPGQSLTLIATANQGSEATYESGFVIDKFPISRPNLTFSTLTVSNMSPEDSSIYLCSAGTDAEAFFGQGTRLTVV.

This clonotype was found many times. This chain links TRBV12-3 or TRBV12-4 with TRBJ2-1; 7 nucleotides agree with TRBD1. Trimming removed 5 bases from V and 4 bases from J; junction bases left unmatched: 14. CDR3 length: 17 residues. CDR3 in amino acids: CASSHGTDPGPYNEQFF. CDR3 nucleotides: TGTGCCAGCAGTCACGGGACAGACCCTGGACCTTACAATGAGCAGTTCTTC.

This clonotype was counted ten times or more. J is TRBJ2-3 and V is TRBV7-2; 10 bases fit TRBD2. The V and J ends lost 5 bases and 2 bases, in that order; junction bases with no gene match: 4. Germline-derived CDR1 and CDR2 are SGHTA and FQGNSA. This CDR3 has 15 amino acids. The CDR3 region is CASSILAGATDTQYF. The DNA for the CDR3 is TGTGCCAGCAGCATTCTAGCGGGGGCCACAGATACGCAGTATTTT.

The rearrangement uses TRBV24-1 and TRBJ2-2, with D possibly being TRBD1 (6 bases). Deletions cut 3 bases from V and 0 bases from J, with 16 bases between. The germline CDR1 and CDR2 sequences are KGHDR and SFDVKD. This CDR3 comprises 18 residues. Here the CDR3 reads CATSDPIGTTANTGELFF. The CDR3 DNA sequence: TGTGCCACCAGTGATCCTATCGGGACAACCGCGAACACCGGGGAGCTGTTTTTT.

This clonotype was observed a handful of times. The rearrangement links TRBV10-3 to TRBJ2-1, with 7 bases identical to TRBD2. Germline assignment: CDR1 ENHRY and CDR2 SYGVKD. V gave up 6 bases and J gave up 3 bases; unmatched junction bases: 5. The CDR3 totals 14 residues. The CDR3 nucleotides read TGTGCCATCAGAGCGGGGAGGGACTACAATGAGCAGTTCTTC. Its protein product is CAIRAGRDYNEQFF.

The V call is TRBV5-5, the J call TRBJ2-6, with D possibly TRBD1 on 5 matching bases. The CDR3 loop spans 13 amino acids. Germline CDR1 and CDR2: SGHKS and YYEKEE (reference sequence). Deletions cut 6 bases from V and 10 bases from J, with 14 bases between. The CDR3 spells CASTLQGFNVLTF. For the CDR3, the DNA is TGTGCCAGCACACTCCAGGGTTTTAACGTCCTGACTTTC.

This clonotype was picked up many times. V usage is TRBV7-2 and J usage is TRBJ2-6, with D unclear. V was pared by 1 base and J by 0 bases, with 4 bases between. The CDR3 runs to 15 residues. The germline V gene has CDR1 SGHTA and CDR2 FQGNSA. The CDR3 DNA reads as TGTGCCAGCAGCTTAGACCTCTCTGGGGCCAACGTCCTGACTTTC. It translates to CASSLDLSGANVLTF. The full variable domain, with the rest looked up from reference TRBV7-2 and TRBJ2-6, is GAGVSQSPSNKVTEKGKDVELRCDPISGHTALYWYRQSLGQGLEFLIYFQGNSAPDKSGLPSDRFSAERTGGSVSTLTIQRTQQEDSAVYLCASSLDLSGANVLTFGAGSRLTVL.

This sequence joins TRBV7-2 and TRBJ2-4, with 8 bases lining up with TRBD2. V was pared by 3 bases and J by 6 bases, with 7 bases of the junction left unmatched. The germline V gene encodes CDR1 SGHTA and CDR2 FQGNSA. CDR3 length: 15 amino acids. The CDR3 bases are TGTGCCAGCAGCTTTAATTCCGGGAGGGGAAACATTCAGTACTTC. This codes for CASSFNSGRGNIQYF.

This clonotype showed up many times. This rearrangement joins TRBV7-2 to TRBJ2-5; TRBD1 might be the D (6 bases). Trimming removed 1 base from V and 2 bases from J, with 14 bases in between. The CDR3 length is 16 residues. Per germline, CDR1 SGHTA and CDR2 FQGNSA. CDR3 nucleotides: TGTGCCAGCAGCTTAGGGCAGGGGACACCGCAAGAGACCCAGTACTTC. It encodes CASSLGQGTPQETQYF.

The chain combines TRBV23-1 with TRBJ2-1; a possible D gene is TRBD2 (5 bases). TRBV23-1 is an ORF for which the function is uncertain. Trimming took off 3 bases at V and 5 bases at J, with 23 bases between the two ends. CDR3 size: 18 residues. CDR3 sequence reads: CASSHDYQSPRSHNEQFF. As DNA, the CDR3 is TGCGCCAGCAGTCATGACTACCAATCCCCGCGATCGCACAATGAGCAGTTCTTC.

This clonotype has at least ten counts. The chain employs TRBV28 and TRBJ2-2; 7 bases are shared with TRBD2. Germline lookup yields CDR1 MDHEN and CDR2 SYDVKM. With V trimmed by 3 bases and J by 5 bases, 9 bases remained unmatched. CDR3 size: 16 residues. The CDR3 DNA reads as TGTGCCAGCAGTTTTCTTGCGGGAGCCCGTACCGGGGAGCTGTTTTTT. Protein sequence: CASSFLAGARTGELFF.

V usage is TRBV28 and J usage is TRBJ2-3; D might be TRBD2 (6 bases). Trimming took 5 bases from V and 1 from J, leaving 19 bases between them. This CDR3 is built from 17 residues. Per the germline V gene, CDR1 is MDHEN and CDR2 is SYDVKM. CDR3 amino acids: CASSHPPHLARTDTQYF. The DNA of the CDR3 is TGTGCCAGCAGTCACCCCCCCCATCTAGCGCGCACAGATACGCAGTATTTT.

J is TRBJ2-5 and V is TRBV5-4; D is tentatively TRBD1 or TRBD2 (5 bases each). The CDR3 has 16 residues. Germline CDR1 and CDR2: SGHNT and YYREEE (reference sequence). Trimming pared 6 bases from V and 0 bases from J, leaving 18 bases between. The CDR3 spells CASTAGIVANQETQYF. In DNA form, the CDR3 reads TGTGCCAGCACCGCAGGGATCGTAGCGAACCAAGAGACCCAGTACTTC.

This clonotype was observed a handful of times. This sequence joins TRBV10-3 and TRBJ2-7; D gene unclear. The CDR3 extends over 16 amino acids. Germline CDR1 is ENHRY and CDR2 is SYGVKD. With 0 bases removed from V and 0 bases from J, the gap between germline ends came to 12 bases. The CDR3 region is CAISESLEGSSYEQYV. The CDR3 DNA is TGTGCCATCAGTGAGTCTTTGGAAGGCAGCTCCTACGAGCAGTACGTC.

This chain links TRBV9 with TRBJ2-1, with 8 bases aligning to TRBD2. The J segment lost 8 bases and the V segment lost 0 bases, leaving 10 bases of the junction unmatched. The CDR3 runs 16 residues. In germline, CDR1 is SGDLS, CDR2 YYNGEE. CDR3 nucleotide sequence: TGTGCCAGCAGCGTAGCTGGGGTAGCGGGACCCGATGAGCAGTTCTTC. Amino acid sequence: CASSVAGVAGPDEQFF.

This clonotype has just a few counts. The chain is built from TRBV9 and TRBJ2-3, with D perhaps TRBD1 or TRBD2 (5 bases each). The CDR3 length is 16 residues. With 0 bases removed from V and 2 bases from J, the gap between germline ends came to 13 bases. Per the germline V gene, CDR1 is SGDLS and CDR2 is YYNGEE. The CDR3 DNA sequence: TGTGCCAGCAGCGTAGCTCCCGGGACGGACACAGATACGCAGTATTTT. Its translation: CASSVAPGTDTDTQYF.

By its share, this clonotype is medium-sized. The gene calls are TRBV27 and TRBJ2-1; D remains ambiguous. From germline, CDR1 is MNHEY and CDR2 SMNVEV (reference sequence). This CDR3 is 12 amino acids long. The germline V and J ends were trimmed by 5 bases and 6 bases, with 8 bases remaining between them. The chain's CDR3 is CASSILGNEQFF. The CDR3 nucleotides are TGTGCCAGCAGTATATTGGGCAATGAGCAGTTCTTC.

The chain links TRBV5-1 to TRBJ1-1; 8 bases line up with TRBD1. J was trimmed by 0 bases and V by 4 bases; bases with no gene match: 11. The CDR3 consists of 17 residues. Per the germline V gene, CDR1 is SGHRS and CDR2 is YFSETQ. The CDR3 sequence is CASSRPWGQEMNTEAFF. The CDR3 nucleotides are TGCGCCAGCAGCCGACCCTGGGGACAGGAGATGAACACTGAAGCTTTCTTT. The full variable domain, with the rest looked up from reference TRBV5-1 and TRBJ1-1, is KAGVTQTPRYLIKTRGQQVTLSCSPISGHRSVSWYQQTPGQGLQFLFEYFSETQRNKGNFPGRFSGRQFSNSRSEMNVSTLELGDSALYLCASSRPWGQEMNTEAFFGQGTRLTVV.

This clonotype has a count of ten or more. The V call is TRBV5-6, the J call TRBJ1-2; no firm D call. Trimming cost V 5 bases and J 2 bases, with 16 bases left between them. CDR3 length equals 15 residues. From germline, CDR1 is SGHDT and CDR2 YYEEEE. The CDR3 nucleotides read TGTGCCAGCAGTCCTAAACGGAGCTTAAACTATGGCTACACCTTC. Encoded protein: CASSPKRSLNYGYTF. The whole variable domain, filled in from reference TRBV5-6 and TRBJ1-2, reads DAGVTQSPTHLIKTRGQQVTLRCSPKSGHDTVSWYQQALGQGPQFIFQYYEEEERQRGNFPDRFSGHQFPNYSSELNVNALLLGDSALYLCASSPKRSLNYGYTFGSGTRLTVV.

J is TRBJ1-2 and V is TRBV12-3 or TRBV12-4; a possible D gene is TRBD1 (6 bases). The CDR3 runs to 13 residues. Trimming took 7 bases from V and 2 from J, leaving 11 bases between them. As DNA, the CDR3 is TGTGCCAGCAAAACCGGACAGAACTATGGCTACACCTTC. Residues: CASKTGQNYGYTF.

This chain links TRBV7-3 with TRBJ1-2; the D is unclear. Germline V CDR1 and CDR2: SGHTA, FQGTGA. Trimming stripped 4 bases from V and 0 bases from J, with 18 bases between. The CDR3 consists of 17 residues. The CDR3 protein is CASSSLGKTVANYGYTF. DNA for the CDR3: TGTGCCAGCAGCTCTCTTGGCAAGACGGTCGCTAACTATGGCTACACCTTC.

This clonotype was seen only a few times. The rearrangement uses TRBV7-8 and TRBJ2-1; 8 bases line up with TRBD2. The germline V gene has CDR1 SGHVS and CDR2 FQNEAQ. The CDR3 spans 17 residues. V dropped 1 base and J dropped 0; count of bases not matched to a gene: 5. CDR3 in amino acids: CASSLVPGGSSYNEQFF. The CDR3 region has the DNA TGTGCCAGCAGCTTAGTCCCGGGAGGGAGCTCCTACAATGAGCAGTTCTTC.

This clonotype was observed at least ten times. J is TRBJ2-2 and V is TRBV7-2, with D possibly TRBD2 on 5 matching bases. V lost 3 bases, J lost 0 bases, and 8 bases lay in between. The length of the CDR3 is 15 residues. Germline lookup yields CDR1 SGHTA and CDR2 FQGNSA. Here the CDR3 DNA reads TGTGCCAGCAGCTTGAGGGAAACGAACACCGGGGAGCTGTTTTTT. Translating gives CASSLRETNTGELFF.